The 5 T cell receptor beta chains given below trace back to one sample, sequenced in a study of blood T cell repertoires in COVID-19. The method was immunoSEQ multiplex PCR; TCRdb's version includes in-frame clones alone and lacks a portion of them. The data hold 540,000 or so clones, with around 90% observed a single time. The sequencing sample was made of peripheral blood. The source is a woman in her fifties or sixties with COVID-19, enrolled during active disease.

This chain uses TRBV4-1 with TRBJ2-1, with a tentative D call TRBD1 (6 bases). V was cut by 2 bases and J by 8 bases, with 19 bases left in between. This CDR3 comprises 16 residues. Germline V gene lookup returns CDR1 MGHRA and CDR2 YSYEKL. In DNA form, the CDR3 reads TGCGCCAGCAGCCAATCCAGGGGACCCCGGATCCATGAGCAGTTCTTC. This gives the protein CASSQSRGPRIHEQFF.

About this clone: This sample also contains other DNA sequences that code for the same CDR3. V gene TRBV7-9 combines with J gene TRBJ1-2, with 7 bases lining up with TRBD1. V dropped 3 bases and J dropped 3; count of bases not matched to a gene: 1. This CDR3 contains 13 residues. Germline CDR1 and CDR2: SEHNR and FQNEAQ (reference sequence). CDR3 sequence (DNA): TGTGCCAGCAGCTTGGGGACAGACTATGGCTACACCTTC. The encoded protein is CASSLGTDYGYTF.

This chain links TRBV13 with TRBJ1-1; 7 bases are a match to TRBD1. Losses at the gene ends were 4 bases for V and 4 bases for J; bases not matched to a gene: 6. Germline-derived CDR1 and CDR2 are PRHDT and FYEKMQ (reference sequence). This CDR3 region has 14 residues. CDR3 nucleotide sequence: TGTGCCAGCAGCTCCACCCGGGACAGCACTGAAGCTTTCTTT. Its translation: CASSSTRDSTEAFF. The full variable domain, in which reference TRBV13 and TRBJ1-1 provide the parts outside the CDR3, is AAGVIQSPRHLIKEKRETATLKCYPIPRHDTVYWYQQGPGQDPQFLISFYEKMQSDKGSIPDRFSAQQFSDYHSELNMSSLELGDSALYFCASSSTRDSTEAFFGQGTRLTVV.

CDR3 loop: CASSGRQWGTDTQYF. The CDR3 DNA reads as TGTGCCAGCAGTGGGCGGCAGTGGGGCACAGATACGCAGTATTTT. The rearrangement uses TRBV2 and TRBJ2-3; no definite D call. Per germline, CDR1 SNHLY and CDR2 FYNNEI. This CDR3 spans 15 amino acids. V lost 4 bases and J 1 base, leaving 12 bases between the germline ends.

A note on this clone: At one end, the junction sequence differs from germline, possibly due to a read error. The rearrangement uses TRBV6-1 and TRBJ2-7; perhaps TRBD2 as D (5 bases). The CDR3 consists of 13 residues. Germline V gives CDR1 MNHNS, CDR2 SASEGT. This CDR3 is CASREGLAGEQYF. The CDR3 region has the DNA TGTGCCAGCCGTGAGGGTCTAGCTGGGGAGCAGTACTTC.